This T cell receptor (beta chain) appears in the sequencing data of a study of PD-1 blockade in classical Hodgkin lymphoma. General observations from the study: What drove the repertoire differences, possibly disease activity or prior therapy, has not been defined. Exclusion applied to patients who initiated nivolumab less than 1 year following ASCT.

Time point reported: cycle 4 day 1 (C4D1), after 5 to 7 weeks of nivolumab. Following autologous stem cell transplantation, relapse occurred in every patient, and exposure to brentuximab vedotin varied. Germline trimming cut 3 bases from V and 2 bases from J; bases unmatched to any gene: 6. The CDR3 is 16 residues long. The germline CDR1 and CDR2 sequences are SQVTM and ANQGSEA. Only in-frame clones appear in the TCRdb table, and some are missing; sequencing was by immunoSEQ multiplex PCR. The sample yields 6,500 to 9,500 clones, roughly 85% seen once. Comment on this clone: Its antigen is undetermined.

This sample comprised peripheral blood mononuclear cells (PBMCs), obtained before the fourth cycle of nivolumab. This clonotype originated in a human donor with classical Hodgkin lymphoma. V and J are TRBV29-1 and TRBJ1-5; 11 nucleotides match TRBD1. CDR3 protein: CSVEKGTGGGNQPQHF. DNA of the CDR3: TGCAGCGTTGAGAAGGGGACAGGGGGGGGCAATCAGCCCCAGCATTTT. Full variable domain (missing parts from reference TRBV29-1 and TRBJ1-5): SAVISQKPSRDICQRGTSLTIQCQVDSQVTMMFWYRQQPGQSLTLIATANQGSEATYESGFVIDKFPISRPNLTFSTLTVSNMSPEDSSIYLCSVEKGTGGGNQPQHFGDGTRLSIL.